The present TCR beta chain was sequenced within a study of blood T cell repertoires in COVID-19. Overall study: T cells, B-cell-depleted T cells, or PBMCs provided the cDNA or gDNA that served as material.

Study processing details: By means of reference gene primer amplification, nucleated cell counts were estimated. Method: immunoSEQ multiplex PCR; TCRdb's copy keeps in-frame clones and lacks some. The DNA was the basis for D and trimming; V, J and clone size are from that table. There are 250,000 to 300,000 clones in the sample; roughly 86% occur only once, and less than 3% lies in the top ten. Those who participated ranged in age from roughly 18 to 95 years and resided in under 25 US areas. Donors were grouped by their self-reported clinical history. Sequences were obtained from PBMCs or T cells enriched from blood (not recorded which). The sequence was collected from a woman aged 50 to 60 who had been exposed to COVID-19.

The CDR3 loop is CASSQVYTGQKNTEAFF. The DNA of the CDR3 is TGCGCCAGCAGCCAAGTTTACACGGGACAGAAGAACACTGAAGCTTTCTTT. This chain joins TRBV4-1 and TRBJ1-1; 7 bases are shared with TRBD1. After removal of 1 base from V and 1 base from J, the junction contained 9 bases not matched to a gene. The CDR3 length is 17 residues. Germline loops: CDR1 MGHRA, CDR2 YSYEKL.